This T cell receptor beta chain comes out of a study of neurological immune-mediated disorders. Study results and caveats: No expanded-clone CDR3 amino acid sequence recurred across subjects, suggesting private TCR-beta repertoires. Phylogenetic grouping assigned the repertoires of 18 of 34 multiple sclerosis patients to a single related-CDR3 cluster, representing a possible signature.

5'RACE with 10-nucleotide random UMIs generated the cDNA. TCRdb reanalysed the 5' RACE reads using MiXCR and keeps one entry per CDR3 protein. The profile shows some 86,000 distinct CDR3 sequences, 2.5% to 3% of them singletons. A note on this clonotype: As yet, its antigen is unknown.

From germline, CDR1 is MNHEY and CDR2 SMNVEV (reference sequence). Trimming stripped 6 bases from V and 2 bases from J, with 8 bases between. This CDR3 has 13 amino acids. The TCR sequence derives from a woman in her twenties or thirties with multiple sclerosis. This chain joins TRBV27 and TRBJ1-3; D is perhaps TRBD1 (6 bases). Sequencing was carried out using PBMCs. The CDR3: CASRQGAGNTIYF. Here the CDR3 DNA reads TGTGCCAGCAGACAGGGTGCTGGAAACACCATATATTTT.